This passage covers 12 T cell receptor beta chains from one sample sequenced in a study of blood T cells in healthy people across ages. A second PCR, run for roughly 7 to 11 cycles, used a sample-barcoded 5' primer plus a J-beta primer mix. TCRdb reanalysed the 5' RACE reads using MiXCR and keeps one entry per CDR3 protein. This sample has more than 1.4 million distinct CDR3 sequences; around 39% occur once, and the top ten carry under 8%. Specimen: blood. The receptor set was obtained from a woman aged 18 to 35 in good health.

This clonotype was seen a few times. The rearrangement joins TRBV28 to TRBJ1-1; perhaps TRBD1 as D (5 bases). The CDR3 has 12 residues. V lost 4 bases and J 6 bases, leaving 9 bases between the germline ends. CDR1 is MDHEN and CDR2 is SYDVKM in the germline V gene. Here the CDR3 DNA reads TGTGCCAGCAGTTGGGGGATGGCTGAAGCTTTCTTT. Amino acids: CASSWGMAEAFF.

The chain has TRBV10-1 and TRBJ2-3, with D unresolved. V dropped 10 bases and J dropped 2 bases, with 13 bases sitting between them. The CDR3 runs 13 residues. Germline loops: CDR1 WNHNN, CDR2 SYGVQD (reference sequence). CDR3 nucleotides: TGCGCCATCTCGGATGACCCCACAGATACGCAGTATTTT. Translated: CAISDDPTDTQYF.

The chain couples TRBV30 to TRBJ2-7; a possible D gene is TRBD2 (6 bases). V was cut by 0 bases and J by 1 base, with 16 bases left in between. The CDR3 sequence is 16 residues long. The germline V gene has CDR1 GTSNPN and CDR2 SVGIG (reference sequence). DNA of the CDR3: TGTGCCTGGAGTGTATCCGGGAGAAGGGTATCCTACGAGCAGTACTTC. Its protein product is CAWSVSGRRVSYEQYF.

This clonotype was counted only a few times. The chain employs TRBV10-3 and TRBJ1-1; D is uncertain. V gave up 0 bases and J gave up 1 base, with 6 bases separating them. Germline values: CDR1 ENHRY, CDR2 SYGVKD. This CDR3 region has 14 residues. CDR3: CAISESEGNTEAFF. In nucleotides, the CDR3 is TGTGCCATCAGTGAGTCGGAGGGGAACACTGAAGCTTTCTTT.

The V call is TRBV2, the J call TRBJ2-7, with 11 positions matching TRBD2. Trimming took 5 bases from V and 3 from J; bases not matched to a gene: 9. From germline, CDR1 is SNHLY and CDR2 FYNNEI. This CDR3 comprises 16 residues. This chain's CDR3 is CASSRPGLADHYEQYF. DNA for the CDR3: TGTGCCAGCAGTCGACCGGGACTAGCGGATCACTACGAGCAGTACTTC.

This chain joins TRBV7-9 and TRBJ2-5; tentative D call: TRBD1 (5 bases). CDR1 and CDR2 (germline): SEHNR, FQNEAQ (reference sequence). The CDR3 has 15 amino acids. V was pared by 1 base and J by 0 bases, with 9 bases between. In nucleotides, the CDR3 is TGTGCCAGCAGCTTAGGGACACGATACCAAGAGACCCAGTACTTC. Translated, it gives CASSLGTRYQETQYF. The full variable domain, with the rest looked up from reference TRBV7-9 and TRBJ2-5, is DTGVSQNPRHKITKRGQNVTFRCDPISEHNRLYWYRQTLGQGPEFLTYFQNEAQLEKSRLLSDRFSAERPKGSFSTLEIQRTEQGDSAMYLCASSLGTRYQETQYFGPGTRLLVL.

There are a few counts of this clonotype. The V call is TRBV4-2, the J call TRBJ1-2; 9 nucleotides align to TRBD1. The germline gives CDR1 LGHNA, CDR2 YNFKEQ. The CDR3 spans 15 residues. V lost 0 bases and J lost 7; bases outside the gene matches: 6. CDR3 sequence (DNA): TGTGCCAGCAGCCAAGAAGGCGGGGGACAGGGTGGCTACACCTTC. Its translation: CASSQEGGGQGGYTF.

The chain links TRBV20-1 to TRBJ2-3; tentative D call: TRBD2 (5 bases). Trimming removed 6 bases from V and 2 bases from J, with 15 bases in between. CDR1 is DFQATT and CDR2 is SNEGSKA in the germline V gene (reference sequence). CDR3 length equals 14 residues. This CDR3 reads CSATPPRDTDTQYF. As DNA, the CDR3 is TGCAGTGCAACCCCTCCCCGGGACACAGATACGCAGTATTTT.

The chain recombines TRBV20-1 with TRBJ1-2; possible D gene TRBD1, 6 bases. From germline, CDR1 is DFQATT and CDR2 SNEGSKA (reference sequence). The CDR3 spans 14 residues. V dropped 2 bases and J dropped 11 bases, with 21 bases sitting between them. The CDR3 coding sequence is TGCAGTGCTAGACCTCCGACGGACAGCTGGGGGTACACCTTC. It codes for CSARPPTDSWGYTF.

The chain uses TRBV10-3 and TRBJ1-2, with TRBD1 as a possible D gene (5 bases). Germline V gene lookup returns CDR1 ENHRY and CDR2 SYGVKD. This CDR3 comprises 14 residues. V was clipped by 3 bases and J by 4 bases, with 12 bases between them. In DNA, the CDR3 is TGTGCCATCAGTGAAGGCAGGGACCTCTATGGCTACACCTTC. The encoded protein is CAISEGRDLYGYTF.

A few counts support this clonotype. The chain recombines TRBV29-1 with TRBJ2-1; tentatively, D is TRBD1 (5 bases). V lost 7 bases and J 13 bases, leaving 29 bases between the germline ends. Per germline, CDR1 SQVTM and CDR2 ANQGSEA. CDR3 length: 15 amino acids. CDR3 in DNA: TGCAGCGCTACGCCCCAGGGATTGTACCCGACCGCCCAGTTCTTC. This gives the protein CSATPQGLYPTAQFF.

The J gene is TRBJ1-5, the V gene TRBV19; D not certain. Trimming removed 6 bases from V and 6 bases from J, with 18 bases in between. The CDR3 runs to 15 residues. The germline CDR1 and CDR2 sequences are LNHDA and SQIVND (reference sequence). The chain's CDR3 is CASSLARLPSQPQHF. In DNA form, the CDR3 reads TGTGCCAGTAGCCTAGCAAGACTTCCCAGTCAGCCCCAGCATTTT.